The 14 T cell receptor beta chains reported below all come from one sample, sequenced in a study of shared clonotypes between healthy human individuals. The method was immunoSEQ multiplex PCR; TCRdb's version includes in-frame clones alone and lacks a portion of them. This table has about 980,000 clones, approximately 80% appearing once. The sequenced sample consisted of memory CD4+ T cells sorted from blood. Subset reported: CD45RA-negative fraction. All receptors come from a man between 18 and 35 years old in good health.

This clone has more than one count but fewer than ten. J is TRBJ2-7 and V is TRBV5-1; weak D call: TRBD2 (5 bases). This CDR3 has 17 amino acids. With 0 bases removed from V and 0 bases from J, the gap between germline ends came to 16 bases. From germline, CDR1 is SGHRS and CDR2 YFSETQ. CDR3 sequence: CASSLVVGLLSSYEQYF. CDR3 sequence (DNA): TGCGCCAGCAGCTTGGTAGTAGGACTGTTGAGCTCCTACGAGCAGTACTTC.

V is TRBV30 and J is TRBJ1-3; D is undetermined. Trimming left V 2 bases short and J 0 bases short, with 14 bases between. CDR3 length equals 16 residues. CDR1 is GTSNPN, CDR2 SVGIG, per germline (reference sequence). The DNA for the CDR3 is TGTGCCTGGAGTACGGGTCTCGTTGGCTCTGGAAACACCATATATTTT. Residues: CAWSTGLVGSGNTIYF.

The CDR3 spells CAWSVGWRGTEAFF. CDR3 in DNA: TGTGCCTGGAGTGTAGGCTGGAGAGGCACTGAAGCTTTCTTT. The chain links TRBV30 to TRBJ1-1; no definite D call. Trimming stripped 0 bases from V and 4 bases from J, with 12 bases between. CDR1 and CDR2 from the germline V gene are GTSNPN and SVGIG (reference sequence). The CDR3 consists of 14 residues.

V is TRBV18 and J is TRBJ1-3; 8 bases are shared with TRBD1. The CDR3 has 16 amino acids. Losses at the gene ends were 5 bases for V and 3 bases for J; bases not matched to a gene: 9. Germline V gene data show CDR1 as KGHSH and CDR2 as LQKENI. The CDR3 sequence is CASSTSGTGLGNTIYF. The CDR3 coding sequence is TGTGCCAGCTCAACCAGCGGGACAGGCCTTGGAAACACCATATATTTT.

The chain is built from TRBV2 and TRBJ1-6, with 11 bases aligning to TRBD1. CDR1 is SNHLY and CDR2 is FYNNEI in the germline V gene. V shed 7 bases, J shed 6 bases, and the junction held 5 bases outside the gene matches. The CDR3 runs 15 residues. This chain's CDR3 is CASTGGTGGNSPLHF. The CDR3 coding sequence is TGTGCCAGCACCGGGGGGACAGGGGGTAATTCACCCCTCCACTTT.

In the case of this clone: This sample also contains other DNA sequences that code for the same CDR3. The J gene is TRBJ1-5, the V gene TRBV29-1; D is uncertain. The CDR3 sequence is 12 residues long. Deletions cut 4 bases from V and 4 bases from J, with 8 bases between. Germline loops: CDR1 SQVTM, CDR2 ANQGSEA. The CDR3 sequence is CSVGNGNQPQHF. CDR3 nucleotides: TGCAGCGTTGGTAATGGGAATCAGCCCCAGCATTTT. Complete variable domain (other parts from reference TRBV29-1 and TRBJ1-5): SAVISQKPSRDICQRGTSLTIQCQVDSQVTMMFWYRQQPGQSLTLIATANQGSEATYESGFVIDKFPISRPNLTFSTLTVSNMSPEDSSIYLCSVGNGNQPQHFGDGTRLSIL.

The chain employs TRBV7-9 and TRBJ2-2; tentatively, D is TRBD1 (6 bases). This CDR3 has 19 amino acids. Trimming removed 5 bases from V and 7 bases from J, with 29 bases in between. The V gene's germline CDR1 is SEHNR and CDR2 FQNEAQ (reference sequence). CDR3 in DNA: TGTGCCAGCAGCCTCTCGAATAAGGCGACAGGTCGGGTTGGCGGGGAGCTGTTTTTT. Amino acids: CASSLSNKATGRVGGELFF.

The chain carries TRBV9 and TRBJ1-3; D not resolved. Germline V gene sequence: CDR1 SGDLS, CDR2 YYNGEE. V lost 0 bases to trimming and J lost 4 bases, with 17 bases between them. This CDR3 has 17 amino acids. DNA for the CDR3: TGTGCCAGCAGCGTAGGTCCCCGGGCCACGTACGGAAACACCATATATTTT. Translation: CASSVGPRATYGNTIYF.

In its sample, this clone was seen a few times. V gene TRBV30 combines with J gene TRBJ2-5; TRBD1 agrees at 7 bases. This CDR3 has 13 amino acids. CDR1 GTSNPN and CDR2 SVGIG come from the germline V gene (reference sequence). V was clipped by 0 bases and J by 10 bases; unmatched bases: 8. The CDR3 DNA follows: TGTGCCTGGAGTGTTACCGGGACAGCTTACCAGTACTTC. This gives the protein CAWSVTGTAYQYF.

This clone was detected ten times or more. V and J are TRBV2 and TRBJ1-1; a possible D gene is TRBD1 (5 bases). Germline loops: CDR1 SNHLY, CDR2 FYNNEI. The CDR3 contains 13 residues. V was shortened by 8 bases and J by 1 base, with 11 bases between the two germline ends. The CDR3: CASEIQGNTEAFF. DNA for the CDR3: TGTGCCAGCGAAATCCAGGGGAACACTGAAGCTTTCTTT.

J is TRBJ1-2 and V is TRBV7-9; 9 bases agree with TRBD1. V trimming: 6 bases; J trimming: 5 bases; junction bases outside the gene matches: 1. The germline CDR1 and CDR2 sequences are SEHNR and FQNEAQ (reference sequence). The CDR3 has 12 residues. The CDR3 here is CASRGQGYGYTF. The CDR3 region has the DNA TGTGCCAGCAGAGGACAGGGGTATGGCTACACCTTC.

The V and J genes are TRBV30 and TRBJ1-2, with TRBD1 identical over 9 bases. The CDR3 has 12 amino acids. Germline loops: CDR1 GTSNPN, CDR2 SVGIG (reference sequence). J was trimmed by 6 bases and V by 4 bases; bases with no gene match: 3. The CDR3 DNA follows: TGTGCCTGGATTAACAGGGGGCATGGCTACACCTTC. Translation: CAWINRGHGYTF.

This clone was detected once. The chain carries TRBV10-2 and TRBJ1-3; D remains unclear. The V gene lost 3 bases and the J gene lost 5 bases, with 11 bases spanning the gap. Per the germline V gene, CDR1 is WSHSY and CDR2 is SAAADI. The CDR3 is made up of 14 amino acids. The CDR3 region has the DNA TGCGCCAGCAGTGACCCCGTCGGCCGAAACACCATATATTTT. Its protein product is CASSDPVGRNTIYF.

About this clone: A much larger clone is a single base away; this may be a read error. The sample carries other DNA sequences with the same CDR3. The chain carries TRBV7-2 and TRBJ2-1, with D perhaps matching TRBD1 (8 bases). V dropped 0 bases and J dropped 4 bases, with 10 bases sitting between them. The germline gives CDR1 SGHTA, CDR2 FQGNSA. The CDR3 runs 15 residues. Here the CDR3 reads CASSLAQGGYNEQFF. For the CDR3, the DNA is TGTGCCAGCAGCTTAGCACAGGGGGGGTACAATGAGCAGTTCTTC.